One and the same sample provided the 14 T cell receptor beta chains below, sequenced in a study of OX40 agonist ivuxolimab in advanced cancers. Data came from immunoSEQ multiplex PCR; TCRdb stores just in-frame clones and leaves some out. The sample yields more than 60,000 clones, around 87% seen once. Sequenced here: CD4+ or CD8+ T cells sorted from blood, sampled in a trial of the OX40 agonist ivuxolimab. These TCRs come from an adult with an advanced solid tumor such as melanoma, head and neck, liver or kidney cancer.

The chain employs TRBV6-5 and TRBJ1-5; 10 positions match TRBD1. CDR3 size: 14 residues. Germline lookup yields CDR1 MNHEY and CDR2 SVGAGI. V was pared by 4 bases and J by 7 bases, with 4 bases of the junction left unmatched. This CDR3 is CASSLTGGDQPQHF. DNA of the CDR3: TGTGCCAGCAGTTTGACAGGGGGCGACCAGCCCCAGCATTTT.

This clone was seen only a few times. Other nucleotide sequences from this sample produce the same CDR3. The chain recombines TRBV5-4 with TRBJ1-1, with no clear D. Trimming left V 2 bases short and J 2 bases short, with 1 base between. The CDR3 has 11 residues. The germline V gene has CDR1 SGHNT and CDR2 YYREEE (reference sequence). CDR3 nucleotides: TGTGCCAGCAGCTTTAACACTGAAGCTTTCTTT. Translating it yields CASSFNTEAFF.

The chain uses TRBV7-9 and TRBJ2-3; no clear D gene. V was cut by 3 bases and J by 6 bases, with 7 bases left in between. Germline loops: CDR1 SEHNR, CDR2 FQNEAQ (reference sequence). The CDR3 extends over 12 amino acids. The CDR3 DNA is TGTGCCAGCAGCTTGGGCCTGGATACGCAGTATTTT. It codes for CASSLGLDTQYF.

The chain combines TRBV5-1 with TRBJ1-4; D gene unclear. Trimming removed 2 bases at V and 5 bases at J, with 7 bases between. This CDR3 has 13 residues. Germline lookup yields CDR1 SGHRS and CDR2 YFSETQ. Here the CDR3 reads CASSFSVNEKLFF. For the CDR3, the DNA is TGCGCCAGCAGCTTCAGTGTCAATGAAAAACTGTTTTTT.

The chain has TRBV30 and TRBJ2-2, with 14 bases identical to TRBD2. Trimming at V came to 7 bases and at J to 3 bases, leaving 7 bases not matched to a gene. The CDR3 has 16 residues. Germline CDR1 is GTSNPN and CDR2 is SVGIG (reference sequence). CDR3 DNA: TGTGCCTCCGCGGGACTAGCGGGAGCTCACACCGGGGAGCTGTTTTTT. Its protein is CASAGLAGAHTGELFF.

The gene calls are TRBV13 and TRBJ2-7, with a tentative D call TRBD1 (5 bases). The CDR3 loop spans 16 amino acids. The V and J ends lost 1 base and 4 bases respectively, with 17 bases between them. Germline CDR1 PRHDT, CDR2 FYEKMQ (reference sequence). CDR3 nucleotides: TGTGCCAGCAGCTTAGAGCCAGAAATTAGACAGTACGAGCAGTACTTC. Its translation is CASSLEPEIRQYEQYF. The whole variable domain, filled in from reference TRBV13 and TRBJ2-7, reads AAGVIQSPRHLIKEKRETATLKCYPIPRHDTVYWYQQGPGQDPQFLISFYEKMQSDKGSIPDRFSAQQFSDYHSELNMSSLELGDSALYFCASSLEPEIRQYEQYFGPGTRLTVT.

The J gene is TRBJ1-2, the V gene TRBV7-9; 9 bases match TRBD1. Germline-derived CDR1 and CDR2 are SEHNR and FQNEAQ (reference sequence). The CDR3 runs to 18 residues. V lost 5 bases and J lost 6; bases outside the gene matches: 19. CDR3 amino acids: CASSRVLSLGDRENGYTF. CDR3 DNA sequence: TGTGCCAGCAGCCGGGTATTGTCGTTGGGGGACAGGGAGAATGGCTACACCTTC.

This clone was seen just once. The chain recombines TRBV19 with TRBJ2-7, with D possibly TRBD2 on 5 matching bases. The CDR3 sequence is 12 residues long. Germline CDR1 is LNHDA and CDR2 is SQIVND (reference sequence). Trimming cost V 3 bases and J 5 bases, with 8 bases left between them. The CDR3 DNA reads as TGTGCCAGTAGTATTTTCGGGAACGAGCAGTACTTC. It is translated as CASSIFGNEQYF.

V and J are TRBV27 and TRBJ2-5, with D possibly being TRBD2 (6 bases). The germline V and J ends were trimmed by 5 bases and 4 bases, with 17 bases remaining between them. CDR1 MNHEY and CDR2 SMNVEV come from the germline V gene (reference sequence). The CDR3 is 15 residues long. The CDR3 bases are TGTGCCAGCAGTCCCACAGCAGGGAGGAGAGAGACCCAGTACTTC. Its protein is CASSPTAGRRETQYF.

The rearrangement joins TRBV5-4 to TRBJ2-2; 8 nucleotides align to TRBD1. Germline assignment: CDR1 SGHNT and CDR2 YYREEE (reference sequence). CDR3 length: 14 residues. V dropped 4 bases and J dropped 8; count of bases not matched to a gene: 7. The CDR3 nucleotides read TGTGCCAGCAGCGCGGACAGGGCTTGGGGGGAGCTGTTTTTT. Protein sequence: CASSADRAWGELFF.

The rearrangement uses TRBV10-3 and TRBJ2-2, with 11 bases lining up with TRBD1. The trim removed 6 bases at V and 7 bases at J, leaving 7 bases unmatched. Germline values: CDR1 ENHRY, CDR2 SYGVKD. CDR3 length: 15 residues. CDR3 sequence: CAIRTDRGRGGELFF. CDR3 nucleotide sequence: TGTGCCATCAGGACGGACAGGGGGCGAGGCGGGGAGCTGTTTTTT.

The chain joins TRBV16 to TRBJ1-1, with TRBD1 as a possible D gene (6 bases). CDR1 KGHSY and CDR2 FQNENV come from the germline V gene. Trimming shortened V by 4 bases and J by 0 bases, and 12 bases separated the two germline ends. The CDR3 is 15 amino acids. CDR3 coding DNA: TGTGCCAGCAGCCGAAGGGGGGGGTTGAACACTGAAGCTTTCTTT. It yields the protein CASSRRGGLNTEAFF.

V gene TRBV2 combines with J gene TRBJ2-7, with 7 bases identical to TRBD2. Germline V CDR1 and CDR2: SNHLY, FYNNEI. Losses at the gene ends were 4 bases for V and 5 bases for J; bases not matched to a gene: 5. The CDR3 is 13 amino acids. Here the CDR3 DNA reads TGTGCCAGCAGTGTTGTGACTAGCAACGAGCAGTACTTC. It specifies CASSVVTSNEQYF.

The V call is TRBV5-1, the J call TRBJ2-7, with 9 bases that match TRBD1. CDR1 is SGHRS, CDR2 YFSETQ, per germline. Unmatched junction bases numbered 11, after V lost 2 bases and J lost 5 bases. The CDR3 loop spans 16 amino acids. CDR3 region: CASSFPKQGAKDEQYF. Here the CDR3 DNA reads TGCGCCAGCAGCTTTCCCAAACAGGGGGCAAAGGACGAGCAGTACTTC.